A selection of T cell receptor beta chains follows, all from one sample in a study of radiation and T cells in renal cell carcinoma. Assay used: immunoSEQ multiplex PCR; TCRdb lists only in-frame clones, some missing. This sample has roughly 130,000 clones, with around 89% found just once. Sequencing used blood, obtained from a patient whose treatment included radiotherapy and nephrectomy. All receptors come from a woman aged 70-85 years with renal cell carcinoma. Both conserved end residues are part of each CDR3. The order of the fields is D gene, CDR3 length, V gene, J gene, CDR3 DNA, CDR3 protein. A D gene is named only where the DNA matches it firmly.

NA	16	TRBV28	TRBJ2-3	TGTGCCAGCAGTTCCCCGGGTAGCCCGTCGGTCGATACGCAGTATTTT	CASSSPGSPSVDTQYF
NA	13	TRBV19	TRBJ2-7	TGTGCCAGTAGGAGGCAGGGTGGGGACGAGCAGTACTTC	CASRRQGGDEQYF
NA	13	TRBV5-5	TRBJ1-3	TGTGCCAGCAGCTTGGTTGGCCGAAACACCATATATTTT	CASSLVGRNTIYF
TRBD2	17	TRBV9	TRBJ2-2	TGTGCCAGCAGCGTAGACCCGGCGGGGGGGCCGATCGGGGAGCTGTTTTTT	CASSVDPAGGPIGELFF
NA	17	TRBV4-1	TRBJ2-3	TGCGCCAGCAGCCAAGATGCTTCAGCGCAGGGCACAGATACGCAGTATTTT	CASSQDASAQGTDTQYF
NA	14	TRBV30	TRBJ2-5	TGTGCCTGGGCCCCAATCGGGGTAGCAGAGACCCAGTACTTC	CAWAPIGVAETQYF
TRBD1	16	TRBV5-5	TRBJ1-6	TGTGCCAGCAGCGGGGGGACAGGATATTATAATTCACCCCTCCACTTT	CASSGGTGYYNSPLHF
NA	16	TRBV19	TRBJ1-6	TGTGCCAGTAGTTCAAGGATAGGGGTCAGCAATTCACCCCTCCACTTT	CASSSRIGVSNSPLHF
TRBD2	15	TRBV6-5	TRBJ2-7	TGTGCCAGCAGTTACGGAGCGGGGGGTTCCTACGAGCAGTACTTC	CASSYGAGGSYEQYF
NA	14	TRBV2	TRBJ1-4	TGTGCCAGCAGTGAAGGGGGGCTTAATGAAAAACTGTTTTTT	CASSEGGLNEKLFF
NA	13	TRBV6-5	TRBJ2-5	TGTGCCAGCAGTCGGTCAGGGAGGGAGACCCAGTACTTC	CASSRSGRETQYF
NA	12	TRBV11-3	TRBJ1-1	TGTGCCAGCAGCTTATCTTATACTGAAGCTTTCTTT	CASSLSYTEAFF
TRBD1	15	TRBV9	TRBJ1-6	TGTGCCAGCAGCTCGCCCCGACAGGGGAATTCACCCCTCCACTTT	CASSSPRQGNSPLHF
NA	15	TRBV5-1	TRBJ1-2	TGCGCCAGCAGCTTGTCCTTGGGAACCAACTATGGCTACACCTTC	CASSLSLGTNYGYTF
TRBD2	15	TRBV11-2	TRBJ2-7	TGTGCCAGCAGCCTCAATGGGGGGGGATCCTACGAGCAGTACTTC	CASSLNGGGSYEQYF
TRBD1	15	TRBV5-1	TRBJ1-1	TGCGCCAGCAGCGGTGGCAGGGGGAGGAACACTGAAGCTTTCTTT	CASSGGRGRNTEAFF
TRBD1	16	TRBV19	TRBJ1-6	TGTGCCAGTAGCGGCGGGGACAGGGGCAGTAATTCACCCCTCCACTTT	CASSGGDRGSNSPLHF
NA	17	TRBV4-3	TRBJ2-2	TGCGCCAGCAGCCAAGCCAGATCCTTCGCGAACACCGGGGAGCTGTTTTTT	CASSQARSFANTGELFF
NA	11	TRBV10-3	TRBJ1-6	TGTGCTACAGGGTATGGGACACCCCTCCACTTT	CATGYGTPLHF
NA	13	TRBV29-1	TRBJ1-1	TGCAGTGCTTTCGGGGGGGTCTACACTGAAGCTTTCTTT	CSAFGGVYTEAFF
TRBD1	15	TRBV2	TRBJ1-1	TGTGCCAGCGCCGGGACAGGTGAGGGGAACACTGAAGCTTTCTTT	CASAGTGEGNTEAFF
TRBD2	14	TRBV4-3	TRBJ2-3	TGCGCCAGCAGCCGTAGCGGGGGGACAGATACGCAGTATTTT	CASSRSGGTDTQYF
NA	15	TRBV5-4	TRBJ1-1	TGTGCCAGCAGCCCCGTTGGGGGGGTGACCACTGAAGCTTTCTTT	CASSPVGGVTTEAFF
NA	14	TRBV5-1	TRBJ1-1	TGCGCCAGCAGCTTAAAACAGGGGAACACTGAAGCTTTCTTT	CASSLKQGNTEAFF
TRBD1	14	TRBV6-1	TRBJ1-1	TGTGCCAGCAGTGATGGACAGGGGGCGACTGAAGCTTTCTTT	CASSDGQGATEAFF
TRBD2	13	TRBV19	TRBJ2-3	TGTGCCAGTAGCTCGGGGGGTACAGATACGCAGTATTTT	CASSSGGTDTQYF
NA	15	TRBV15	TRBJ2-5	TGTGCCACCAGCAGGCCCCGACGGGGAAATAAGACCCAGTACTTC	CATSRPRRGNKTQYF